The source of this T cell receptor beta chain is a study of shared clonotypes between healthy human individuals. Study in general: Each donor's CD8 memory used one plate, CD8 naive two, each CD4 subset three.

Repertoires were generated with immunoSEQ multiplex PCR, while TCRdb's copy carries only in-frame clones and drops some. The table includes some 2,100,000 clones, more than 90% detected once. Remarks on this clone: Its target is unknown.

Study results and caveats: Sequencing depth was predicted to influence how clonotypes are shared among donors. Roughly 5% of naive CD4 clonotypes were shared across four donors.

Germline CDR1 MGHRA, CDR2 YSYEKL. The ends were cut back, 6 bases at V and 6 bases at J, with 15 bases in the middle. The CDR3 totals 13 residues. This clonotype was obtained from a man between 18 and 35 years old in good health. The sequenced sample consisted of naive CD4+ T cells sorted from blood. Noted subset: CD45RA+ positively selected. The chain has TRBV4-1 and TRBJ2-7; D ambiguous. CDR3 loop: CASSPMRGLEQYF. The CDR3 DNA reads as TGCGCCAGCAGTCCCATGAGAGGTCTCGAGCAGTACTTC.